These 4 T cell receptor beta chains came from one sample sequenced in a study of shared clonotypes between healthy human individuals. Here immunoSEQ multiplex PCR was the method, and the copy in TCRdb shows in-frame clones only, minus some. The sample includes about 1.1 million clones, approximately 80% seen only once; the top ten take 0.5% to 0.6%. Material: memory CD4+ T cells from PBMCs. Documented subset: CD45RA-negative fraction. These receptor sequences come from a man between 18 and 29 years old in good health. Some clones in this sample may be carry-over from other donors' samples.

This clone was seen at least ten times. The gene calls are TRBV5-6 and TRBJ2-1; tentative D call: TRBD1 (6 bases). Germline V CDR1 and CDR2: SGHDT, YYEEEE. This CDR3 spans 19 amino acids. The V gene lost 3 bases and the J gene lost 10 bases, with 32 bases spanning the gap. CDR3 in amino acids: CASSSTYLTIQGRVREQFF. The CDR3 bases are TGTGCCAGCAGCTCCACCTATTTGACCATACAGGGACGGGTGCGGGAGCAGTTCTTC. Full variable domain (remainder filled in from reference TRBV5-6 and TRBJ2-1): DAGVTQSPTHLIKTRGQQVTLRCSPKSGHDTVSWYQQALGQGPQFIFQYYEEEERQRGNFPDRFSGHQFPNYSSELNVNALLLGDSALYLCASSSTYLTIQGRVREQFFGPGTRLTVL.

The chain employs TRBV5-1 and TRBJ2-7; possible D gene TRBD1, 6 bases. This CDR3 contains 15 residues. Germline-derived CDR1 and CDR2 are SGHRS and YFSETQ. Trimming left V 3 bases short and J 3 bases short, with 16 bases between. The CDR3 DNA sequence: TGCGCCAGCAGCTACGGCAGGGGTGGGGGCTACGAGCAGTACTTC. Translated: CASSYGRGGGYEQYF.

This sequence joins TRBV19 and TRBJ1-4; D is unresolved. The CDR3 runs 14 residues. Germline assignment: CDR1 LNHDA and CDR2 SQIVND (reference sequence). Trimming removed 9 bases at V and 5 bases at J, with 16 bases between. The CDR3: CASRARPPNEKLFF. CDR3 DNA sequence: TGTGCCAGCCGCGCTCGGCCGCCGAATGAAAAACTGTTTTTT. Looking up the rest from reference TRBV19 and TRBJ1-4 gives the full variable domain: DGGITQSPKYLFRKEGQNVTLSCEQNLNHDAMYWYRQDPGQGLRLIYYSQIVNDFQKGDIAEGYSVSREKKESFPLTVTSAQKNPTAFYLCASRARPPNEKLFFGSGTQLSVL.

J is TRBJ2-3 and V is TRBV5-1; 7 bases align to TRBD1. The CDR3 is made up of 17 amino acids. Germline loops: CDR1 SGHRS, CDR2 YFSETQ. V shed 0 bases and J 4 bases; nucleotides not matched to a gene: 11. The CDR3 reads CASSLVTGSQGADTQYF. The CDR3 coding sequence is TGCGCCAGCAGCTTGGTTACGGGTTCTCAGGGGGCAGATACGCAGTATTTT.